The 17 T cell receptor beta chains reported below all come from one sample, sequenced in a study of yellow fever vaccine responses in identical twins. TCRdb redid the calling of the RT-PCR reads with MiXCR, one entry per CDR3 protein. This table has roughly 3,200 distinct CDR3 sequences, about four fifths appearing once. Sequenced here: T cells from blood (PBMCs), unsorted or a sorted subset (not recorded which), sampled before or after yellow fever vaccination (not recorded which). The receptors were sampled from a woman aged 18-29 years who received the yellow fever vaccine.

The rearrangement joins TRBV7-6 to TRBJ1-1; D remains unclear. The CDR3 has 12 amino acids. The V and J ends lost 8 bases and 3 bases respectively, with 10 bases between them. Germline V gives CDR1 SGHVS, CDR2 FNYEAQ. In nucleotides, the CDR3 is TGTGCCAGCGCCAGTTTTGACACTGAAGCTTTCTTT. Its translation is CASASFDTEAFF. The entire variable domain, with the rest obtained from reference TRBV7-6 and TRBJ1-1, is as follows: GAGVSQSPRYKVTKRGQDVALRCDPISGHVSLYWYRQALGQGPEFLTYFNYEAQQDKSGLPNDRFSAERPEGSISTLTIQRTEQRDSAMYRCASASFDTEAFFGQGTRLTVV.

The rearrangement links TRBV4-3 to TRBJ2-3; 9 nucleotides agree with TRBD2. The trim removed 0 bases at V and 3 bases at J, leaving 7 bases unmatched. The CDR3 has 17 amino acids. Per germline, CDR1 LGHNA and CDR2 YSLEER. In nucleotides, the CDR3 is TGCGCCAGCAGCCAAGATCGAGCGGGAGGCCCAACAGATACGCAGTATTTT. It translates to CASSQDRAGGPTDTQYF.

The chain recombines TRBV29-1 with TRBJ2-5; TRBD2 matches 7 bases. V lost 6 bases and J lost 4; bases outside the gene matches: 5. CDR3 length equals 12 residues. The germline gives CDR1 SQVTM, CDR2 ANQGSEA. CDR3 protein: CSVPSGGETQYF. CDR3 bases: TGCAGCGTCCCATCGGGAGGAGAGACCCAGTACTTC.

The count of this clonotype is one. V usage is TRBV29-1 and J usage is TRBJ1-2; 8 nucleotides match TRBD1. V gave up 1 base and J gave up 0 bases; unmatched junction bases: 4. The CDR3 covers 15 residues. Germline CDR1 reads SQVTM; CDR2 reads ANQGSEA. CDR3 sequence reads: CSVEGTGPANYGYTF. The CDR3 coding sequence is TGCAGCGTTGAAGGGACAGGGCCCGCTAACTATGGCTACACCTTC.

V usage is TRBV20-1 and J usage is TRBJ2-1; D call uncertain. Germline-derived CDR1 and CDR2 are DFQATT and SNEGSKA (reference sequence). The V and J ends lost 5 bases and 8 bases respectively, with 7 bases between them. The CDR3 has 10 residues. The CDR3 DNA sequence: TGCAGTGCTGGGTTAGATGAGCAGTTCTTC. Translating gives CSAGLDEQFF.

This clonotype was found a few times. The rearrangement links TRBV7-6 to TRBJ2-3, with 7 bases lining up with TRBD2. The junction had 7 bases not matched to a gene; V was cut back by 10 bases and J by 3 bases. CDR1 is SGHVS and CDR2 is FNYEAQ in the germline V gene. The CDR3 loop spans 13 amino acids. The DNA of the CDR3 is TGTGCCACCAAGCGGGGAACAACAGATACGCAGTATTTT. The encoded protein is CATKRGTTDTQYF.

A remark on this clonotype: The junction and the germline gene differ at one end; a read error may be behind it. The CDR3 reads CASSLVSSFEQYF. DNA for the CDR3: TGTGCCAGCAGCTTGGTTTCCTCCTTCGAGCAGTACTTC. V usage is TRBV5-7 and J usage is TRBJ2-7, with unresolved D. TRBV5-7 is an ORF, with its function uncertain. This CDR3 has 13 residues.

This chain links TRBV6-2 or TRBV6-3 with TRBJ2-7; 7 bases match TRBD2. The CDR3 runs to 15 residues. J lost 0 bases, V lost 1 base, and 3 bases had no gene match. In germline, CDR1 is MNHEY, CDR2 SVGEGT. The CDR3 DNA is TGTGCCAGCAGTTACTTGCGGGAGAACTCCTACGAGCAGTACTTC. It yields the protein CASSYLRENSYEQYF.

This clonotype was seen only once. The DNA for the CDR3 is TGCGCCAGCAGCACTGGCATAGGTGGCACCGAGCAGTACTTC. Its translation: CASSTGIGGTEQYF. J is TRBJ2-7 and V is TRBV4-1; D is ambiguous. This CDR3 has 14 amino acids. Trimming removed 5 bases at V and 6 bases at J, with 17 bases between. Germline lookup yields CDR1 MGHRA and CDR2 YSYEKL.

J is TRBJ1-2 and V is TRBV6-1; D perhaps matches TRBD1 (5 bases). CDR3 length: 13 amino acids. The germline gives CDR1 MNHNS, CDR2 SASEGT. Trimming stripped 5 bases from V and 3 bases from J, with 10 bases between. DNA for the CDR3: TGTGCCAGCAGTCAGGGTTTCCACTATGGCTACACCTTC. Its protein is CASSQGFHYGYTF.

CDR3 coding DNA: TGTGCCAGCAGTTTATGGGGGGGCTATTACAATGAGCAGTTCTTC. It codes for CASSLWGGYYNEQFF. V gene TRBV12-3 or TRBV12-4 combines with J gene TRBJ2-1; perhaps TRBD2 as D (7 bases). The CDR3 contains 15 residues. Trimming shortened V by 2 bases and J by 4 bases, and 12 bases separated the two germline ends.

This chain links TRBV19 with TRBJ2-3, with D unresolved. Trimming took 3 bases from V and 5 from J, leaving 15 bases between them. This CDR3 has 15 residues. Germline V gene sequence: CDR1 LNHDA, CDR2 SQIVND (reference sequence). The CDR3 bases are TGTGCCAGTAGTATCCAATTATCCTTCGGAGATACGCAGTATTTT. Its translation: CASSIQLSFGDTQYF.

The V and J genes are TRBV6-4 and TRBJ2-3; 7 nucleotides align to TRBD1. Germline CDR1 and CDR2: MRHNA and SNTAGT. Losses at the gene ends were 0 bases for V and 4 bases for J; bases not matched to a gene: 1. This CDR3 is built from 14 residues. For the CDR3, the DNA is TGTGCCAGCAGTGACTCAGGGGGCGCAGATACGCAGTATTTT. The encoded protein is CASSDSGGADTQYF.

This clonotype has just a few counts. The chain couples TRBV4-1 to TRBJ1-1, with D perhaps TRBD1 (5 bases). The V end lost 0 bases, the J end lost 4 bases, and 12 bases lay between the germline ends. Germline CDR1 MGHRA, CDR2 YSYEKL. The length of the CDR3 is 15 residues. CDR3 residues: CASSQEGRAVTEAFF. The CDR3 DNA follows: TGCGCCAGCAGCCAAGAGGGCAGGGCGGTCACTGAAGCTTTCTTT.

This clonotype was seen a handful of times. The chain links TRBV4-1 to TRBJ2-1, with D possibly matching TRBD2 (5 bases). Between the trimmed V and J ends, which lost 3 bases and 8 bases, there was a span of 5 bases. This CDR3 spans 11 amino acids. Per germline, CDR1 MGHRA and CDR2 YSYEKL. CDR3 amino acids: CASSQRDEQFF. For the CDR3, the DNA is TGCGCCAGCAGCCAGAGGGATGAGCAGTTCTTC.

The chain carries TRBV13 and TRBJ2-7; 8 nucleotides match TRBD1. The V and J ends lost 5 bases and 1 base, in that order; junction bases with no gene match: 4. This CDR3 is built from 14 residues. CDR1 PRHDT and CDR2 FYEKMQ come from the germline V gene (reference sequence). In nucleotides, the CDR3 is TGTGCCAGCAGCATCCGGGACAGGTCCTACGAGCAGTACTTC. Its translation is CASSIRDRSYEQYF.

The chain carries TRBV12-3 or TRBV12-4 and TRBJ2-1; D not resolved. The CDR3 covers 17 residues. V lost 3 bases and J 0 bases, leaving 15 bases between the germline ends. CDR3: CASSLTVPLVSYNEQFF. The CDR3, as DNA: TGTGCCAGCAGTTTGACTGTACCCCTTGTCTCCTACAATGAGCAGTTCTTC.